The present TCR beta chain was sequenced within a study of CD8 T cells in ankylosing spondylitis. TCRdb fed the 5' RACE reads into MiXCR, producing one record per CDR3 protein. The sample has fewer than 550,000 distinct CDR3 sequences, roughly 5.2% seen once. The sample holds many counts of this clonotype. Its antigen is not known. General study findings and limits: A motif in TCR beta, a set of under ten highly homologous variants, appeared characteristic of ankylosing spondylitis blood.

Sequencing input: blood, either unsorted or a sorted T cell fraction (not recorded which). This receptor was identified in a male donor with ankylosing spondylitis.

The chain's CDR3 is CASSPISASGQEETQYF. The CDR3 DNA sequence: TGTGCCAGCTCACCTATTTCGGCTAGCGGGCAGGAAGAGACCCAGTACTTC. This rearrangement joins TRBV18 to TRBJ2-5; TRBD2 matches 8 bases. J was trimmed by 3 bases and V by 3 bases; bases with no gene match: 12. Germline CDR1 is KGHSH and CDR2 is LQKENI. The CDR3 extends over 17 amino acids.